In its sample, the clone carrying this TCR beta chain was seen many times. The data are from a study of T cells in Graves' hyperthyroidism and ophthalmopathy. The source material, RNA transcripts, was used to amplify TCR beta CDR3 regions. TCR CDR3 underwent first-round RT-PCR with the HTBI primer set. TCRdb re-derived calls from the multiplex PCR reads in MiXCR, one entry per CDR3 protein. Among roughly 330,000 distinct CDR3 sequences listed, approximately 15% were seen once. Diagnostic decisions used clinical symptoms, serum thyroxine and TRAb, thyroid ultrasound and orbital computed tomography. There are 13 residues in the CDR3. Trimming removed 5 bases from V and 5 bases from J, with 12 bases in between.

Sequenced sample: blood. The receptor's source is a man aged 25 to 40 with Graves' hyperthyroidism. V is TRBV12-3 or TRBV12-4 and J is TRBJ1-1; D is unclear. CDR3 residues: CASSPQLGTEAFF. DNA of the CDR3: TGTGCCAGCAGTCCTCAGTTGGGTACTGAAGCTTTCTTT.